What follows describes a single TCR beta chain. V trimming: 2 bases; J trimming: 1 base; junction bases outside the gene matches: 7. Germline V gene data show CDR1 as MNHNS and CDR2 as SASEGT. The CDR3 is 17 residues long. The data stem from a study of control samples from healthy donors and cancer patients. Here immunoSEQ multiplex PCR was the method, and the copy in TCRdb shows in-frame clones only, minus some. This sample has 100,000 to 150,000 clones, with roughly 90% found just once. Sample: blood. The V call is TRBV6-1, the J call TRBJ2-2; 7 positions agree with TRBD1. The origin of this receptor is a man in his late teens or twenties in good health. As DNA, the CDR3 is TGTGCCAGCAGTGAAAAGAAATGGACAGGGAACACCGGGGAGCTGTTTTTT. Protein: CASSEKKWTGNTGELFF.